Listed here are 25 T cell receptor beta chains from one sample, sequenced in a study of blood T cell repertoires in COVID-19. Sequencing was performed with immunoSEQ multiplex PCR; in TCRdb, only in-frame clones are kept and a portion is missing. This table holds roughly 220,000 clones, around four fifths found once. Sequencing used peripheral blood. The receptor source for this set is a man younger than 45 with active or convalescent COVID-19.

The rearrangement joins TRBV10-3 to TRBJ1-5; 9 bases are shared with TRBD1. This CDR3 contains 14 residues. The V gene end was trimmed by 3 bases and the J gene end by 9 bases; junction bases not matched to a gene: 6. Per the germline V gene, CDR1 is ENHRY and CDR2 is SYGVKD. The CDR3 spells CAISDLGQGGPQHF. The CDR3 DNA reads as TGTGCCATCAGTGATCTGGGACAGGGCGGGCCCCAGCATTTT.

The chain links TRBV13 to TRBJ1-2, with 10 bases lining up with TRBD1. The CDR3 contains 16 residues. After removal of 5 bases from V and 6 bases from J, the junction contained 12 bases not matched to a gene. Per the germline V gene, CDR1 is PRHDT and CDR2 is FYEKMQ (reference sequence). As DNA, the CDR3 is TGTGCCAGCAGCCCGGGGGTGACAGGGGGCTGGGATGGCTACACCTTC. This encodes CASSPGVTGGWDGYTF.

This chain links TRBV10-1 with TRBJ1-5; D perhaps matches TRBD1 (6 bases). CDR1 WNHNN and CDR2 SYGVQD come from the germline V gene (reference sequence). CDR3 length: 13 residues. Deletions cut 8 bases from V and 3 bases from J, with 11 bases between. CDR3 sequence: CASSTGLNQPQHF. Here the CDR3 DNA reads TGCGCCAGCTCGACAGGACTCAATCAGCCCCAGCATTTT.

The V gene is TRBV7-9, the J gene TRBJ1-4, with D possibly TRBD1 on 5 matching bases. This CDR3 comprises 15 residues. Trimming cost V 3 bases and J 6 bases, with 14 bases left between them. Per germline, CDR1 SEHNR and CDR2 FQNEAQ (reference sequence). The DNA of the CDR3 is TGTGCCAGCAGCTTGGTCGGGGGTTTTGATGAAAAACTGTTTTTT. Residues: CASSLVGGFDEKLFF.

The chain is built from TRBV3-1 (or the pseudogene TRBV3-2) and TRBJ2-7; a possible D gene is TRBD1 (6 bases). This CDR3 is built from 18 residues. The germline V gene encodes CDR1 LGHDT and CDR2 YNNKEL (reference sequence). With 11 bases removed from V and 0 bases from J, the gap between germline ends came to 29 bases. The CDR3 bases are TGTGCCGTAGCTGGATCGGGCAGGGGCCGGGCTACCTCCTACGAGCAGTACTTC. It yields the protein CAVAGSGRGRATSYEQYF.

This clone was seen just once. V is TRBV6-6 and J is TRBJ2-7; D uncertain. V was cut by 4 bases and J by 2 bases, with 18 bases left in between. The CDR3 loop spans 16 amino acids. The germline CDR1 and CDR2 sequences are MNHNY and SVGAGI (reference sequence). CDR3 loop: CASSSPGSKPPYEQYF. In DNA, the CDR3 is TGTGCCAGCAGTTCCCCGGGTTCGAAGCCCCCCTACGAGCAGTACTTC.

This clone was observed a single time. The rearrangement joins TRBV19 to TRBJ2-7; 9 nucleotides line up with TRBD2. Germline assignment: CDR1 LNHDA and CDR2 SQIVND (reference sequence). Unmatched junction bases numbered 7, after V lost 3 bases and J lost 4 bases. The CDR3 extends over 15 amino acids. The CDR3 sequence: CASSITSSGSYEQYF. CDR3 DNA sequence: TGTGCCAGTAGTATTACTAGTAGCGGGAGTTACGAGCAGTACTTC.

The chain has TRBV4-3 and TRBJ2-7; a possible D gene is TRBD2 (5 bases). Germline values: CDR1 LGHNA, CDR2 YSLEER. The length of the CDR3 is 13 residues. Trimming pared 4 bases from V and 2 bases from J, leaving 9 bases between. CDR3 protein: CASSPGLPYEQYF. The DNA for the CDR3 is TGCGCCAGCAGCCCCGGACTTCCCTACGAGCAGTACTTC.

The chain has TRBV28 and TRBJ2-3; tentatively, D is TRBD1 (6 bases). The germline V gene has CDR1 MDHEN and CDR2 SYDVKM. V lost 0 bases to trimming and J lost 4 bases, with 14 bases between them. This CDR3 is 16 amino acids long. CDR3 region: CASSLWGSQGPDTQYF. The CDR3 coding sequence is TGTGCCAGCAGTTTATGGGGGTCACAGGGCCCAGATACGCAGTATTTT.

The V call is TRBV24-1, the J call TRBJ2-2; D gene ambiguous. Trimming stripped 2 bases from V and 7 bases from J, with 7 bases between. The CDR3 length is 13 residues. Germline V lookup: CDR1 KGHDR, CDR2 SFDVKD. The CDR3 DNA is TGTGCCACCAGTGATTATTTTAGCGGGGAGCTGTTTTTT. This codes for CATSDYFSGELFF.

V gene TRBV4-3 combines with J gene TRBJ2-1, with TRBD2 matching 10 bases. The germline CDR1 and CDR2 sequences are LGHNA and YSLEER. This CDR3 is built from 15 residues. V was pared by 3 bases and J by 7 bases, with 6 bases of the junction left unmatched. The CDR3 DNA reads TGCGCCAGCAGCCAGGTCGGACTAGCGGAGAATGAGCAGTTCTTC. It is translated as CASSQVGLAENEQFF.

The genes are TRBV9 and TRBJ1-2; 7 bases are shared with TRBD1. The CDR3 covers 14 residues. V trimming: 3 bases; J trimming: 4 bases; junction bases outside the gene matches: 6. Germline-derived CDR1 and CDR2 are SGDLS and YYNGEE. CDR3 sequence reads: CASSATGQPYGYTF. In nucleotides, the CDR3 is TGTGCCAGCAGCGCGACAGGGCAGCCCTATGGCTACACCTTC.

This chain uses TRBV6-5 with TRBJ2-7, with TRBD2 identical over 11 bases. The CDR3 is 15 amino acids. Germline V gene lookup returns CDR1 MNHEY and CDR2 SVGAGI. The V segment lost 7 bases and the J segment 3 bases; nucleotides outside the gene matches: 8. The CDR3 region has the DNA TGTGCCAGCAAGGCTAGCGGGGGGTCGGGCTACGAGCAGTACTTC. Its protein product is CASKASGGSGYEQYF.

The chain is built from TRBV5-6 and TRBJ2-1; 9 nucleotides match TRBD2. Per the germline V gene, CDR1 is SGHDT and CDR2 is YYEEEE. After removal of 7 bases from V and 0 bases from J, the junction contained 8 bases not matched to a gene. This CDR3 is built from 16 residues. DNA for the CDR3: TGTGCCAGCGGATTTAGCGGGGGCGTCTCCTACAATGAGCAGTTCTTC. Protein sequence: CASGFSGGVSYNEQFF. The variable domain in full, with the rest retrieved from reference TRBV5-6 and TRBJ2-1, is DAGVTQSPTHLIKTRGQQVTLRCSPKSGHDTVSWYQQALGQGPQFIFQYYEEEERQRGNFPDRFSGHQFPNYSSELNVNALLLGDSALYLCASGFSGGVSYNEQFFGPGTRLTVL.

The rearrangement uses TRBV19 and TRBJ1-5; D may be TRBD1 (6 bases). Germline V gene data show CDR1 as LNHDA and CDR2 as SQIVND (reference sequence). V lost 1 base and J lost 3, with 7 bases in between. The CDR3 consists of 14 residues. The CDR3 is CASSIGTDNQPQHF. CDR3 in DNA: TGTGCCAGTAGTATAGGGACAGACAATCAGCCCCAGCATTTT.

V gene TRBV28 combines with J gene TRBJ1-4; 9 nucleotides agree with TRBD1. The V gene's germline CDR1 is MDHEN and CDR2 SYDVKM. V lost 5 bases, J lost 2 bases, and 3 bases stayed unmatched. This CDR3 comprises 15 residues. The CDR3 sequence is CASSLDRGTNEKLFF. The CDR3 DNA reads as TGTGCCAGCAGTCTGGACAGGGGCACTAATGAAAAACTGTTTTTT.

This clone was counted a few times. CDR3 in amino acids: CASLGIAGTPNEQFF. DNA of the CDR3: TGCGCCAGCCTGGGAATAGCGGGGACCCCCAATGAGCAGTTCTTC. The chain carries TRBV10-2 and TRBJ2-1; 8 bases line up with TRBD2. The CDR3 runs to 15 residues. The junction had 12 bases not matched to a gene; V was cut back by 8 bases and J by 6 bases. Germline V gene sequence: CDR1 WSHSY, CDR2 SAAADI.

J is TRBJ1-2 and V is TRBV6-1, with D unresolved. There are 14 residues in the CDR3. Per the germline V gene, CDR1 is MNHNS and CDR2 is SASEGT. Trimming stripped 2 bases from V and 8 bases from J, with 15 bases between. CDR3: CASSEFAQSRGYTF. The CDR3, as DNA: TGTGCCAGCAGTGAATTCGCCCAATCGAGGGGCTACACCTTC.

This chain connects TRBV30 to TRBJ2-1, with 9 bases that match TRBD2. The CDR3 has 17 amino acids. The germline V gene has CDR1 GTSNPN and CDR2 SVGIG (reference sequence). The V and J ends lost 5 bases and 5 bases, in that order; junction bases with no gene match: 16. The CDR3 nucleotides read TGTGCCTGGGCCGGGGGTTTGAGTTTAGCGGGGGACAATGAGCAGTTCTTC. Translating it yields CAWAGGLSLAGDNEQFF. Full variable domain (remainder filled in from reference TRBV30 and TRBJ2-1): SQTIHQWPATLVQPVGSPLSLECTVEGTSNPNLYWYRQAAGRGLQLLFYSVGIGQISSEVPQNLSASRPQDRQFILSSKKLLLSDSGFYLCAWAGGLSLAGDNEQFFGPGTRLTVL.

The rearrangement links TRBV19 to TRBJ2-7; possible D gene TRBD1, 6 bases. Deletions cut 5 bases from V and 0 bases from J, with 11 bases between. This CDR3 has 14 amino acids. The germline CDR1 and CDR2 sequences are LNHDA and SQIVND (reference sequence). The CDR3 sequence is CASSSGHLSYEQYF. The CDR3 DNA reads as TGTGCCAGTAGTTCGGGACATCTCTCCTACGAGCAGTACTTC.

This clone showed up just a few times. The CDR3 nucleotides read TGTGCCACCAGCGGGGGGGGGCGCAGGGCAACTAATGAAAAACTGTTTTTT. Translated: CATSGGGRRATNEKLFF. The chain recombines TRBV15 with TRBJ1-4; possible D gene TRBD1, 6 bases. The CDR3 has 17 amino acids. V was cut by 5 bases and J by 0 bases, with 16 bases left in between. CDR1 is LNHNV, CDR2 YYDKDF, per germline (reference sequence).

The genes are TRBV7-9 and TRBJ2-3; TRBD1 aligns across 8 bases. Germline trimming cut 1 base from V and 0 bases from J; bases unmatched to any gene: 9. CDR1 is SEHNR, CDR2 FQNEAQ, per germline (reference sequence). CDR3 size: 18 residues. Here the CDR3 reads CASSLVTWTGRSTDTQYF. CDR3 in DNA: TGTGCCAGCAGCTTAGTTACTTGGACAGGGAGGAGCACAGATACGCAGTATTTT.

This clone has a single count. The J gene is TRBJ2-7, the V gene TRBV19; TRBD2 matches at 13 bases. CDR1 and CDR2 (germline): LNHDA, SQIVND (reference sequence). This CDR3 contains 16 residues. V shed 4 bases and J 7 bases; nucleotides not matched to a gene: 10. The CDR3 DNA reads as TGTGCCAGTAGTACCCAGGGACTAGCGGGATACGGGGAGCAGTACTTC. This translates into CASSTQGLAGYGEQYF.

The CDR3 nucleotides read TGTGCCAGCAGCTTCATGACTTTCCACTCCTACAATGAGCAGTTCTTC. The encoded protein is CASSFMTFHSYNEQFF. The V call is TRBV7-2, the J call TRBJ2-1; D is uncertain. The CDR3 has 16 amino acids. The V and J ends lost 3 bases and 0 bases respectively, with 12 bases between them. In germline, CDR1 is SGHTA, CDR2 FQGNSA.

The chain links TRBV6-5 to TRBJ2-5; D is unresolved. Trimming removed 6 bases from V and 5 bases from J, with 10 bases in between. The CDR3 consists of 12 residues. Germline CDR1 and CDR2: MNHEY and SVGAGI. CDR3 nucleotide sequence: TGTGCCAGCAGGCGAAGTATGGAGACCCAGTACTTC. This translates into CASRRSMETQYF.